Presented here are 19 T cell receptor beta chains from one specimen sequenced in a study of cytomegalovirus exposure and HLA in healthy donors. TCRdb's table, derived via immunoSEQ multiplex PCR, lists solely in-frame clones and lacks some. This sample has some 170,000 clones, with more than 75% found just once. The specimen sequenced was PBMCs. The receptors stem from a young man in good health and CMV-seropositive.

This rearrangement joins TRBV27 to TRBJ2-1; no clear D gene. The CDR3 loop spans 14 amino acids. The germline V gene encodes CDR1 MNHEY and CDR2 SMNVEV (reference sequence). The V and J ends lost 3 bases and 9 bases respectively, with 15 bases between them. CDR3 sequence reads: CASSFRAGLGEQFF. The CDR3 DNA reads as TGTGCCAGCAGTTTTAGGGCCGGGCTCGGTGAGCAGTTCTTC.

The rearrangement uses TRBV29-1 and TRBJ1-2; 10 nucleotides agree with TRBD1. Unmatched junction bases numbered 7, after V lost 5 bases and J lost 7 bases. This CDR3 region has 13 residues. CDR1 and CDR2 (germline): SQVTM, ANQGSEA. As DNA, the CDR3 is TGCAGCGTTACCGGGACAGGGGCCTTTGGCTACACCTTC. This codes for CSVTGTGAFGYTF.

The chain couples TRBV5-1 to TRBJ2-2; TRBD1 agrees at 10 bases. The CDR3 is made up of 15 amino acids. Germline CDR1 and CDR2: SGHRS and YFSETQ. The ends lost 4 bases at V and 6 bases at J; junction bases unmatched: 6. The chain's CDR3 is CASSPGQGRSGELFF. CDR3 sequence (DNA): TGCGCCAGCAGCCCGGGACAGGGGCGTTCCGGGGAGCTGTTTTTT.

The rearrangement joins TRBV2 to TRBJ1-5, with D possibly being TRBD1 (6 bases). Germline CDR1 is SNHLY and CDR2 is FYNNEI. The germline V and J ends were trimmed by 6 bases and 3 bases, with 12 bases remaining between them. The CDR3 is made up of 14 amino acids. CDR3 sequence (DNA): TGTGCCAGCAGAGGGGGTTTCTCCAATCAGCCCCAGCATTTT. Translating gives CASRGGFSNQPQHF.

This chain joins TRBV5-1 and TRBJ2-7, with 9 bases identical to TRBD1. With 7 bases clipped from V and 1 base from J, the junction kept 9 bases outside the gene matches. The CDR3 runs 15 residues. CDR1 is SGHRS, CDR2 YFSETQ, per germline. The CDR3: CASGTDRGLSYEQYF. The CDR3, as DNA: TGCGCCAGCGGCACGGACAGGGGCCTATCCTACGAGCAGTACTTC.

This clone was seen just once. The gene calls are TRBV27 and TRBJ1-1; no firm D call. V was pared by 2 bases and J by 0 bases, with 4 bases between. CDR3 size: 13 residues. Germline loops: CDR1 MNHEY, CDR2 SMNVEV (reference sequence). CDR3 DNA sequence: TGTGCCAGCAGTTTAGAAATGAACACTGAAGCTTTCTTT. Translating it yields CASSLEMNTEAFF.

This chain uses TRBV27 with TRBJ2-7, with 10 bases matching TRBD2. The CDR3 has 15 amino acids. CDR1 MNHEY and CDR2 SMNVEV come from the germline V gene (reference sequence). The ends lost 6 bases at V and 5 bases at J; junction bases unmatched: 10. The CDR3 bases are TGTGCCAGCAGCCCCGGACTAGCGGAAGACCACGAGCAGTACTTC. Encoded protein: CASSPGLAEDHEQYF.

This clone has a handful of counts. The chain employs TRBV7-3 and TRBJ2-3; D tentatively fits TRBD1 or TRBD2 (5 bases each). Germline CDR1 reads SGHTA; CDR2 reads FQGTGA. The CDR3 has 15 amino acids. V was clipped by 4 bases and J by 6 bases, with 17 bases between them. CDR3 DNA sequence: TGTGCCAGCAGCTCAGCCGGGACCCCACCCGATACGCAGTATTTT. Translation: CASSSAGTPPDTQYF.

The count of this clone is one. The CDR3 region is CASSLLGSRNQPQHF. CDR3 nucleotide sequence: TGTGCCAGCAGCTTGTTGGGTTCGCGAAATCAGCCCCAGCATTTT. The V and J genes are TRBV5-6 and TRBJ1-5; no reliable D call. CDR3 length: 15 amino acids. Trimming left V 1 base short and J 4 bases short, with 12 bases between. Germline V gene sequence: CDR1 SGHDT, CDR2 YYEEEE. Full variable domain (rest looked up from reference TRBV5-6 and TRBJ1-5): DAGVTQSPTHLIKTRGQQVTLRCSPKSGHDTVSWYQQALGQGPQFIFQYYEEEERQRGNFPDRFSGHQFPNYSSELNVNALLLGDSALYLCASSLLGSRNQPQHFGDGTRLSIL.

J is TRBJ2-3 and V is TRBV7-8; 10 positions agree with TRBD1. Trimming removed 5 bases from V and 6 bases from J; junction bases left unmatched: 5. The CDR3 runs 14 residues. Per germline, CDR1 SGHVS and CDR2 FQNEAQ. CDR3 DNA: TGTGCCAGCAGCCCTGACAGGGGGCAGGATACGCAGTATTTT. Translated, it gives CASSPDRGQDTQYF. Together with reference TRBV7-8 and TRBJ2-3, the CDR3 gives the full variable domain: GAGVSQSPRYKVAKRGQDVALRCDPISGHVSLFWYQQALGQGPEFLTYFQNEAQLDKSGLPSDRFFAERPEGSVSTLKIQRTQQEDSAVYLCASSPDRGQDTQYFGPGTRLTVL.

The V call is TRBV2, the J call TRBJ1-5; D is possibly TRBD1 (5 bases). V lost 6 bases, J lost 6 bases, and 24 bases lay in between. CDR1 and CDR2 (germline): SNHLY, FYNNEI. This CDR3 region has 17 residues. DNA of the CDR3: TGTGCCAGCAGCTCAGGAATCAGGGCCACTAGAGGTCAGCCCCAGCATTTT. Translation: CASSSGIRATRGQPQHF.

CDR3 nucleotide sequence: TGCAGTGCTCTTGGGGTGGCTGAGCAGTTCTTC. Translated: CSALGVAEQFF. The chain combines TRBV20-1 with TRBJ2-1; D gene unclear. Germline CDR1 is DFQATT and CDR2 is SNEGSKA (reference sequence). Trimming cost V 5 bases and J 9 bases, with 11 bases left between them. There are 11 residues in the CDR3.

This clone was seen ten or more times. The chain links TRBV9 to TRBJ1-2; a possible D gene is TRBD1 (6 bases). The CDR3 consists of 13 residues. V was shortened by 4 bases and J by 8 bases, with 15 bases between the two germline ends. CDR1 and CDR2 from the germline V gene are SGDLS and YYNGEE. CDR3 loop: CASSQEGVHGYTF. CDR3 nucleotides: TGTGCCAGCAGCCAGGAGGGGGTTCACGGCTACACCTTC.

The chain combines TRBV11-3 with TRBJ2-1; D not resolved. V was shortened by 1 base and J by 3 bases, with 7 bases between the two germline ends. The CDR3 length is 14 residues. Germline V lookup: CDR1 SGHNT, CDR2 YENEEA. This CDR3 reads CASSLGAGYNEQFF. CDR3 DNA sequence: TGTGCCAGCAGCTTAGGCGCTGGCTACAATGAGCAGTTCTTC.

This chain links TRBV28 with TRBJ1-1; TRBD1 is a possible D gene (5 bases). This CDR3 region has 13 residues. The germline V gene encodes CDR1 MDHEN and CDR2 SYDVKM. V was clipped by 2 bases and J by 5 bases, with 9 bases between them. CDR3 DNA sequence: TGTGCCAGCAGTTTACACCGACAGACTGAAGCTTTCTTT. It specifies CASSLHRQTEAFF.

This clone was observed a handful of times. The J gene is TRBJ1-2, the V gene TRBV7-2, with TRBD1 matching over 9 bases. Trimming removed 5 bases from V and 6 bases from J; junction bases left unmatched: 10. The V gene's germline CDR1 is SGHTA and CDR2 FQGNSA. CDR3 length: 15 amino acids. CDR3: CASSQDRGFIHGYTF. The CDR3 coding sequence is TGTGCCAGCAGCCAGGACAGGGGTTTTATACATGGCTACACCTTC.

The chain uses TRBV2 and TRBJ1-5, with TRBD1 identical over 7 bases. Per germline, CDR1 SNHLY and CDR2 FYNNEI. The CDR3 consists of 16 residues. The junction had 7 bases not matched to a gene; V was cut back by 5 bases and J by 0 bases. The CDR3 bases are TGTGCCAGCAGTAAATGGGACAGCCTTAGCAATCAGCCCCAGCATTTT. This codes for CASSKWDSLSNQPQHF.

In its sample, this clone was seen once. The chain employs TRBV9 and TRBJ2-2, with 7 nucleotides matching TRBD1. J lost 6 bases, V lost 0 bases, and 8 bases had no gene match. CDR3 length equals 16 residues. Germline V gene lookup returns CDR1 SGDLS and CDR2 YYNGEE. The CDR3 DNA reads TGTGCCAGCAGCGTAGTATCTGGGACAGAACCCGGGGAGCTGTTTTTT. Protein: CASSVVSGTEPGELFF. The whole variable domain, filled in from reference TRBV9 and TRBJ2-2, reads DSGVTQTPKHLITATGQRVTLRCSPRSGDLSVYWYQQSLDQGLQFLIQYYNGEERAKGNILERFSAQQFPDLHSELNLSSLELGDSALYFCASSVVSGTEPGELFFGEGSRLTVL.

This chain joins TRBV7-9 and TRBJ2-7; the D is unclear. The CDR3 sequence is 11 residues long. The germline V and J ends were trimmed by 4 bases and 9 bases, with 10 bases remaining between them. In germline, CDR1 is SEHNR, CDR2 FQNEAQ (reference sequence). CDR3 in DNA: TGTGCCAGCAGCTCTCCCCCATGGCAGTACTTC. This encodes CASSSPPWQYF.